A single sample is the source of the 25 T cell receptor beta chains below, sequenced in a study of T cell responses to AZD1222 COVID-19 vaccine. Sequenced by immunoSEQ multiplex PCR; TCRdb stores in-frame clones only, minus some. The profile shows about 140,000 clones, roughly 80% of them singletons. Sample: peripheral blood, taken on day 0 of AZD1222 vaccination. The receptors were sampled from an adult in good health.

V is TRBV9 and J is TRBJ2-1; 7 nucleotides match TRBD2. V lost 1 base, J lost 4 bases, and 5 bases stayed unmatched. The CDR3 totals 15 residues. Germline assignment: CDR1 SGDLS and CDR2 YYNGEE. Written as DNA, the CDR3 is TGTGCCAGCAGCGTACAGGGACTAAATTACAATGAGCAGTTCTTC. Amino acid sequence: CASSVQGLNYNEQFF.

Only one count was recorded for this clone. The chain combines TRBV4-1 with TRBJ2-4; 10 nucleotides line up with TRBD1. Germline V gene sequence: CDR1 MGHRA, CDR2 YSYEKL. The CDR3 extends over 18 amino acids. V was pared by 1 base and J by 3 bases, with 9 bases of the junction left unmatched. The CDR3 DNA reads TGCGCCAGCAGCCAAGGTGATTGGACAGGGGGTGGCAAAAACATTCAGTACTTC. Translated, it gives CASSQGDWTGGGKNIQYF.

J is TRBJ1-1 and V is TRBV5-1; D unresolved. The CDR3 spans 13 residues. V was shortened by 0 bases and J by 7 bases, with 10 bases between the two germline ends. Per germline, CDR1 SGHRS and CDR2 YFSETQ. CDR3 sequence (DNA): TGCGCCAGCAGCTTGGTTGGCCGGAGTGAAGCTTTCTTT. It codes for CASSLVGRSEAFF. Full variable domain (remainder filled in from reference TRBV5-1 and TRBJ1-1): KAGVTQTPRYLIKTRGQQVTLSCSPISGHRSVSWYQQTPGQGLQFLFEYFSETQRNKGNFPGRFSGRQFSNSRSEMNVSTLELGDSALYLCASSLVGRSEAFFGQGTRLTVV.

This clone was observed a few times. The chain has TRBV12-1 and TRBJ1-1. TRBV12-1 is a pseudogene locus. This CDR3 spans 16 amino acids. DNA of the CDR3: TGTGCCAGCAGCTTTCTCCCCGGGAGGGGAAACACTGAAGCTTTCTTT. Protein sequence: CASSFLPGRGNTEAFF.

This chain links TRBV28 with TRBJ1-4; the D gene is possibly TRBD1 (5 bases). The CDR3 loop spans 15 amino acids. Germline V lookup: CDR1 MDHEN, CDR2 SYDVKM. V was pared by 7 bases and J by 6 bases, with 18 bases between. The CDR3 loop reads CASTLALAGYEKLFF. In nucleotides, the CDR3 is TGTGCCAGCACCCTTGCGCTGGCAGGGTATGAAAAACTGTTTTTT.

V usage is TRBV2 and J usage is TRBJ2-7, with TRBD2 matching over 8 bases. The CDR3 loop spans 17 amino acids. V dropped 4 bases and J dropped 1; count of bases not matched to a gene: 12. The V gene's germline CDR1 is SNHLY and CDR2 FYNNEI. The CDR3: CASSVDKRASGSYEQYF. As DNA, the CDR3 is TGTGCCAGCAGTGTGGATAAGAGGGCTAGCGGGTCCTACGAGCAGTACTTC. The whole variable domain, remainder taken from reference TRBV2 and TRBJ2-7, is EPEVTQTPSHQVTQMGQEVILRCVPISNHLYFYWYRQILGQKVEFLVSFYNNEISEKSEIFDDQFSVERPDGSNFTLKIRSTKLEDSAMYFCASSVDKRASGSYEQYFGPGTRLTVT.

The chain uses TRBV2 and TRBJ2-1; 10 bases are a match to TRBD2. With V trimmed by 5 bases and J by 4 bases, 5 bases remained unmatched. The germline V gene has CDR1 SNHLY and CDR2 FYNNEI. The CDR3 length is 15 residues. CDR3 loop: CASSHSGGIYNEQFF. The CDR3 DNA follows: TGTGCCAGCAGTCATAGCGGGGGGATATACAATGAGCAGTTCTTC.

The CDR3 DNA reads TGCGCCAGCAGCTACTACGCTTCCGGGACAGTGAACACCGGGGAGCTGTTTTTT. It encodes CASSYYASGTVNTGELFF. The chain links TRBV5-1 to TRBJ2-2; TRBD1 matches 7 bases. This CDR3 region has 18 residues. After removal of 3 bases from V and 1 base from J, the junction contained 12 bases not matched to a gene. Germline values: CDR1 SGHRS, CDR2 YFSETQ. Full variable domain (rest looked up from reference TRBV5-1 and TRBJ2-2): KAGVTQTPRYLIKTRGQQVTLSCSPISGHRSVSWYQQTPGQGLQFLFEYFSETQRNKGNFPGRFSGRQFSNSRSEMNVSTLELGDSALYLCASSYYASGTVNTGELFFGEGSRLTVL.

The CDR3 protein is CASSLTGGRSPLHF. In DNA, the CDR3 is TGTGCCAGCAGTCTAACAGGGGGCAGGTCACCCCTCCACTTT. J is TRBJ1-6 and V is TRBV6-5, with 9 nucleotides matching TRBD1. After removal of 5 bases from V and 10 bases from J, the junction contained 6 bases not matched to a gene. The CDR3 has 14 residues. Germline CDR1 MNHEY, CDR2 SVGAGI.

In its sample, this clone was seen once. The gene calls are TRBV3-1 (or the pseudogene TRBV3-2) and TRBJ1-5; 11 nucleotides line up with TRBD1. Germline CDR1 LGHDT, CDR2 YNNKEL (reference sequence). V gave up 4 bases and J gave up 6 bases; unmatched junction bases: 8. This CDR3 region has 16 residues. CDR3 amino acids: CASSLWPDRGPQPQHF. Here the CDR3 DNA reads TGTGCCAGCAGCCTTTGGCCGGACAGGGGGCCTCAGCCCCAGCATTTT.

V usage is TRBV3-1 (or the pseudogene TRBV3-2) and J usage is TRBJ2-7; the D gene could be TRBD1 or TRBD2 (7 bases each). The V and J ends lost 4 bases and 3 bases respectively, with 16 bases between them. In germline, CDR1 is LGHDT, CDR2 YNNKEL (reference sequence). The CDR3 contains 15 residues. The DNA for the CDR3 is TGTGCCAGCAGCCCCCGACAGGGAGGGGTCTACGAGCAGTACTTC. Translating gives CASSPRQGGVYEQYF.

The CDR3 protein is CASSPGDRARYEQYF. In nucleotides, the CDR3 is TGTGCCAGCAGCCCAGGGGACAGGGCCCGCTACGAGCAGTACTTC. The genes are TRBV7-9 and TRBJ2-7; 9 nucleotides agree with TRBD1. Germline CDR1 reads SEHNR; CDR2 reads FQNEAQ (reference sequence). The CDR3 runs to 15 residues. V lost 5 bases, J lost 3 bases, and 8 bases stayed unmatched.

The chain has TRBV28 and TRBJ1-1; D is possibly TRBD1 (6 bases). The length of the CDR3 is 16 residues. The germline V gene has CDR1 MDHEN and CDR2 SYDVKM. V lost 7 bases, J lost 3 bases, and 21 bases lay in between. CDR3 protein: CASKPPTGRVDTEAFF. The CDR3 DNA follows: TGTGCCAGCAAACCCCCGACAGGTAGGGTCGACACTGAAGCTTTCTTT.

The rearrangement joins TRBV5-1 to TRBJ2-3; the match to TRBD2 covers 11 bases. V shed 2 bases, J shed 5 bases, and the junction held 4 bases outside the gene matches. Germline assignment: CDR1 SGHRS and CDR2 YFSETQ. The CDR3 covers 15 residues. The CDR3 nucleotides read TGCGCCAGCAGCTTTACCGGGACTAGCGGAGATACGCAGTATTTT. The encoded protein is CASSFTGTSGDTQYF.

The chain links TRBV3-1 (or the pseudogene TRBV3-2) to TRBJ2-7; no clear D. The V end lost 0 bases, the J end lost 6 bases, and 9 bases lay between the germline ends. Germline V lookup: CDR1 LGHDT, CDR2 YNNKEL (reference sequence). The CDR3 sequence is 13 residues long. The CDR3 sequence is CASSQDRLGEQYF. The CDR3 DNA sequence: TGTGCCAGCAGCCAAGACAGGCTAGGCGAGCAGTACTTC.

This chain connects TRBV6-2 or TRBV6-3 to TRBJ1-6; D remains unclear. The germline gives CDR1 MNHEY, CDR2 SVGEGT. V gave up 0 bases and J gave up 0 bases, with 9 bases separating them. CDR3 length equals 17 residues. DNA for the CDR3: TGTGCCAGCAGTTACTCGAGTAGCAACTCCTATAATTCACCCCTCCACTTT. It encodes CASSYSSSNSYNSPLHF.

The rearrangement uses TRBV5-1 and TRBJ2-1; tentative D call: TRBD1 (8 bases). The CDR3 has 15 amino acids. Trimming removed 2 bases from V and 3 bases from J, with 12 bases in between. CDR1 and CDR2 (germline): SGHRS, YFSETQ. CDR3 amino acids: CASSLQGGIYNEQFF. DNA of the CDR3: TGCGCCAGCAGCTTACAGGGGGGGATCTACAATGAGCAGTTCTTC.

This sequence joins TRBV5-1 and TRBJ2-5, with 10 nucleotides matching TRBD2. This CDR3 region has 17 residues. CDR1 is SGHRS and CDR2 is YFSETQ in the germline V gene. V shed 0 bases and J 2 bases; nucleotides not matched to a gene: 7. For the CDR3, the DNA is TGCGCCAGCAGCTTGGGGCCTAGCGGGGGCCAACAAGAGACCCAGTACTTC. It translates to CASSLGPSGGQQETQYF. The entire variable domain, with the rest obtained from reference TRBV5-1 and TRBJ2-5, is as follows: KAGVTQTPRYLIKTRGQQVTLSCSPISGHRSVSWYQQTPGQGLQFLFEYFSETQRNKGNFPGRFSGRQFSNSRSEMNVSTLELGDSALYLCASSLGPSGGQQETQYFGPGTRLLVL.

The CDR3 DNA reads TGTGCCAGCAGCTCGATAAACCCGGGCTCTGGAAACACCATATATTTT. This encodes CASSSINPGSGNTIYF. The chain carries TRBV5-4 and TRBJ1-3, with unresolved D. The CDR3 is made up of 16 amino acids. The V gene's germline CDR1 is SGHNT and CDR2 YYREEE (reference sequence). Trimming stripped 3 bases from V and 0 bases from J, with 13 bases between.

This clone was recorded once. The rearrangement joins TRBV29-1 to TRBJ1-6, with D tentatively TRBD1 (5 bases). Germline-derived CDR1 and CDR2 are SQVTM and ANQGSEA. The CDR3 loop spans 13 amino acids. V lost 0 bases, J lost 9 bases, and 9 bases lay in between. CDR3 sequence reads: CSVEDSGGSPLHF. CDR3 nucleotides: TGCAGCGTTGAAGATTCCGGGGGTTCACCCCTCCACTTT.

J is TRBJ2-1 and V is TRBV7-8, with TRBD1 as a possible D gene (6 bases). The CDR3 spans 15 residues. Trimming took off 5 bases at V and 4 bases at J, with 15 bases between the two ends. The germline V gene has CDR1 SGHVS and CDR2 FQNEAQ. The DNA for the CDR3 is TGTGCCAGCAGCCCCTTTGGACAGAATTACAATGAGCAGTTCTTC. It is translated as CASSPFGQNYNEQFF.

The chain recombines TRBV7-9 with TRBJ1-2; 7 bases are a match to TRBD1. In germline, CDR1 is SEHNR, CDR2 FQNEAQ (reference sequence). V trimming: 2 bases; J trimming: 5 bases; junction bases outside the gene matches: 8. CDR3 length: 15 residues. The CDR3, as DNA: TGTGCCAGCAGCTTAAGAGGGGGGACAGAGTATGGCTACACCTTC. Protein sequence: CASSLRGGTEYGYTF.

The rearrangement links TRBV28 to TRBJ1-6; a weak D match, TRBD1 (6 bases). CDR1 and CDR2 (germline): MDHEN, SYDVKM. V gave up 6 bases and J gave up 7 bases, with 16 bases separating them. The CDR3 has 15 amino acids. In DNA, the CDR3 is TGTGCCAGCAGCCCAGGGGTAAGGGCAAATTCACCCCTCCACTTT. This gives the protein CASSPGVRANSPLHF. Combining the CDR3 with reference TRBV28 and TRBJ1-6 gives the whole variable domain DVKVTQSSRYLVKRTGEKVFLECVQDMDHENMFWYRQDPGLGLRLIYFSYDVKMKEKGDIPEGYSVSREKKERFSLILESASTNQTSMYLCASSPGVRANSPLHFGNGTRLTVT.

The chain links TRBV30 to TRBJ1-4; TRBD1 might be the D (6 bases). The CDR3 is 15 amino acids. Trimming left V 0 bases short and J 7 bases short, with 15 bases between. Germline lookup yields CDR1 GTSNPN and CDR2 SVGIG (reference sequence). The CDR3 sequence: CAWSVQKGVIEKLFF. The CDR3 nucleotides are TGTGCCTGGAGTGTACAGAAGGGGGTGATTGAAAAACTGTTTTTT.

The V gene is TRBV30, the J gene TRBJ1-6, with D unclear. The V end lost 3 bases, the J end lost 4 bases, and 7 bases lay between the germline ends. The CDR3 contains 13 residues. Germline V lookup: CDR1 GTSNPN, CDR2 SVGIG (reference sequence). The CDR3 coding sequence is TGTGCCTGGAGGCCCGGGTATAATTCACCCCTCCACTTT. Its translation is CAWRPGYNSPLHF.